The clone carrying this T cell receptor beta chain was observed at least ten times. What it binds is unknown. This beta chain is a stray sequence in a library constructed for alpha chains; its clone size is not meaningful. Time point in this sample: sample taken at primary tumor resection. These data belong to a study of spatial heterogeneity in lung cancer. Looking at the study overall: TCR and UMI combinations that were unique each appeared, on average, more than ten times in raw reads.

Broader study findings: Mutation tallies in tumors tracked expanded intratumoral alpha and beta TCR counts.

TCRdb called the 5' RACE reads again in MiXCR, with one record for every CDR3 protein. The data contain 4,000 to 5,500 distinct CDR3 sequences, 9.5% to 15% of them singletons. Sequenced here: lung tumor tissue, sampled at surgery. The source is a male donor with early-stage non-small cell lung cancer.

Written as DNA, the CDR3 is TGTGCCAGCAGTTCGACAGGGGGCAGGGAAGGCTACACCTTC. It yields the protein CASSSTGGREGYTF. The chain uses TRBV27 and TRBJ1-2, with 10 bases matching TRBD1. Looked up from germline, CDR1 is MNHEY and CDR2 is SMNVEV (reference sequence). There are 14 residues in the CDR3. V trimming: 4 bases; J trimming: 8 bases; junction bases outside the gene matches: 7.